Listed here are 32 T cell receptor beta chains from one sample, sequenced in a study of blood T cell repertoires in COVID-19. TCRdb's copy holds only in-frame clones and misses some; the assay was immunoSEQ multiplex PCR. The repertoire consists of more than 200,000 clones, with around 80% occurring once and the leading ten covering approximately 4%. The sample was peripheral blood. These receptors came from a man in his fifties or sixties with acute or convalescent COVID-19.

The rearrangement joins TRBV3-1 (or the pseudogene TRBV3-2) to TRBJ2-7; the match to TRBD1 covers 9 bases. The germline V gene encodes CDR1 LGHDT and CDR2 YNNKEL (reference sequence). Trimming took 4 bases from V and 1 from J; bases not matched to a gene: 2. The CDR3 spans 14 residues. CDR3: CASSPGTGSYEQYF. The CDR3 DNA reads TGTGCCAGCAGCCCAGGGACAGGGTCCTACGAGCAGTACTTC.

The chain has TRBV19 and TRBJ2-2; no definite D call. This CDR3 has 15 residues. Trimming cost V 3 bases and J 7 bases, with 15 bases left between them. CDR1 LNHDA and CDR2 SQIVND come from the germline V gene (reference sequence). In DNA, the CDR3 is TGTGCCAGTAGTATCTTTAGCCTGAATAGCGGGGAGCTGTTTTTT. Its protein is CASSIFSLNSGELFF. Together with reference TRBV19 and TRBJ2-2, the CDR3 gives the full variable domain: DGGITQSPKYLFRKEGQNVTLSCEQNLNHDAMYWYRQDPGQGLRLIYYSQIVNDFQKGDIAEGYSVSREKKESFPLTVTSAQKNPTAFYLCASSIFSLNSGELFFGEGSRLTVL.

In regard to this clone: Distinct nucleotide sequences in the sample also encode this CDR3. CDR3 in amino acids: CASSQEWRNTEAFF. CDR3 bases: TGTGCCAGCAGCCAAGAATGGAGGAACACTGAAGCTTTCTTT. The chain recombines TRBV3-1 (or the pseudogene TRBV3-2) with TRBJ1-1; D call uncertain. Germline values: CDR1 LGHDT, CDR2 YNNKEL (reference sequence). The CDR3 extends over 14 amino acids. The germline V and J ends were trimmed by 0 bases and 1 base, with 6 bases remaining between them.

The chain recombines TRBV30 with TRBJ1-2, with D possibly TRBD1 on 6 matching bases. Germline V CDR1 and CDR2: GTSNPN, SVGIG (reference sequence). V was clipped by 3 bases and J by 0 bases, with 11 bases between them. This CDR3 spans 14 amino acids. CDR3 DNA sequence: TGTGCCTGGAGGTCTACAGGGTCTAACTATGGCTACACCTTC. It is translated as CAWRSTGSNYGYTF.

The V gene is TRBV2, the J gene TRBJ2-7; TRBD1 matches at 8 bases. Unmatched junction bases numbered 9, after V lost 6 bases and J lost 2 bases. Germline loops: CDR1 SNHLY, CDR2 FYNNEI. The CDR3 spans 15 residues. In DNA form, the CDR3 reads TGTGCCAGCAGAGCTGCGCGGGACAGGACCTACGAGCAGTACTTC. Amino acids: CASRAARDRTYEQYF. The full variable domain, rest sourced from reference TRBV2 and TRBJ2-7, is EPEVTQTPSHQVTQMGQEVILRCVPISNHLYFYWYRQILGQKVEFLVSFYNNEISEKSEIFDDQFSVERPDGSNFTLKIRSTKLEDSAMYFCASRAARDRTYEQYFGPGTRLTVT.

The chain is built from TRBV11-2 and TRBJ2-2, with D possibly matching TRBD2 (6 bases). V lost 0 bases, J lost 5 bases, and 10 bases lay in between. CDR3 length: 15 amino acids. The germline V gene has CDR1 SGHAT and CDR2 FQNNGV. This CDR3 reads CASSLEPGATGELFF. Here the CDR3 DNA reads TGTGCCAGCAGCTTAGAACCGGGAGCAACCGGGGAGCTGTTTTTT.

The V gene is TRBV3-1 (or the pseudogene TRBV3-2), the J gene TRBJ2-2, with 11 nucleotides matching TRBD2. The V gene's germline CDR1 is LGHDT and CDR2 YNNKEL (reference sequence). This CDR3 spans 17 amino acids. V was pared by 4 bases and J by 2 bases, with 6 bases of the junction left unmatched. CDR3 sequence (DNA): TGTGCCAGCAGCCTCATGGGACTAGCGGTAAACACCGGGGAGCTGTTTTTT. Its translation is CASSLMGLAVNTGELFF.

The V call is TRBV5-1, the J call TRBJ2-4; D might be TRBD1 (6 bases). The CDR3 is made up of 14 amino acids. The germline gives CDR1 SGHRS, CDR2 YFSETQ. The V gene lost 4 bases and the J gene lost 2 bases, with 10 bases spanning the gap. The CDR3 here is CASSTTGSKNIQYF. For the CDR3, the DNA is TGCGCCAGCAGCACCACAGGGTCCAAAAACATTCAGTACTTC.

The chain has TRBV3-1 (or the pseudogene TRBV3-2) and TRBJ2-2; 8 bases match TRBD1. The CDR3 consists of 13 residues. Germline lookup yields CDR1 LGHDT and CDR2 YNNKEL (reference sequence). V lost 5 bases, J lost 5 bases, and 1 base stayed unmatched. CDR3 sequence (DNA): TGTGCCAGCAGCGACAGGGGTACCGGGGAGCTGTTTTTT. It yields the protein CASSDRGTGELFF.

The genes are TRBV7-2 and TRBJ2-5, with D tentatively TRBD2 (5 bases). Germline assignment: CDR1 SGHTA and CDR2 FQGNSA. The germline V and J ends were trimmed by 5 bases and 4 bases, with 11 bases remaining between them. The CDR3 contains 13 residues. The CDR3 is CASSPPSGETQYF. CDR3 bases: TGTGCCAGCAGCCCTCCGAGCGGAGAGACCCAGTACTTC. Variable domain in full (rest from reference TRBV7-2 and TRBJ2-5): GAGVSQSPSNKVTEKGKDVELRCDPISGHTALYWYRQSLGQGLEFLIYFQGNSAPDKSGLPSDRFSAERTGGSVSTLTIQRTQQEDSAVYLCASSPPSGETQYFGPGTRLLVL.

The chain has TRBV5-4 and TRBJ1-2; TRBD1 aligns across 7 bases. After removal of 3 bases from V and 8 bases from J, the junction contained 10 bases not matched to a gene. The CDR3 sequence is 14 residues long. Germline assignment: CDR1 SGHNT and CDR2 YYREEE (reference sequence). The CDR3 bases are TGTGCCAGCAGCTGGAGCAGGGGGACGGGGGGCTACACCTTC. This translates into CASSWSRGTGGYTF.

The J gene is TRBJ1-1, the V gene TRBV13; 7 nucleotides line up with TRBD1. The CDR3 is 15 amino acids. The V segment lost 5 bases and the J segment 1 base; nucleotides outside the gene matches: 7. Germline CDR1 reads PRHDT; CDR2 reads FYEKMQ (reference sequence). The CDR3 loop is CASSRPGTANTEAFF. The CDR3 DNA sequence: TGTGCCAGCAGCCGACCCGGGACAGCGAACACTGAAGCTTTCTTT.

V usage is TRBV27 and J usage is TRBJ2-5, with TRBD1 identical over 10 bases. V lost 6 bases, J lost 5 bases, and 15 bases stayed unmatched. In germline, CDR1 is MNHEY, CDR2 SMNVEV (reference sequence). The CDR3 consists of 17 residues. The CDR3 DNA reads TGTGCCAGCAGCCCCGGACAGGGGGGGTTTGAGTACGAGACCCAGTACTTC. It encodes CASSPGQGGFEYETQYF.

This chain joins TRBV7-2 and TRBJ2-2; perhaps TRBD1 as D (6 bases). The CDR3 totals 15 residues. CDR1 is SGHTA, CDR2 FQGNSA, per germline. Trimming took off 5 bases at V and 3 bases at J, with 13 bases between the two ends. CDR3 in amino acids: CASSPQGSHTGELFF. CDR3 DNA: TGTGCCAGCAGCCCCCAGGGGAGCCACACCGGGGAGCTGTTTTTT.

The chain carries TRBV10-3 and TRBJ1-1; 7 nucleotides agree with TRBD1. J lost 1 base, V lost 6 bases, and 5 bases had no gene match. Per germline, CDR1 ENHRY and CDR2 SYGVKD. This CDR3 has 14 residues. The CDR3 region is CAISNGQANTEAFF. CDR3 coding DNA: TGTGCCATCAGCAACGGACAGGCGAACACTGAAGCTTTCTTT.

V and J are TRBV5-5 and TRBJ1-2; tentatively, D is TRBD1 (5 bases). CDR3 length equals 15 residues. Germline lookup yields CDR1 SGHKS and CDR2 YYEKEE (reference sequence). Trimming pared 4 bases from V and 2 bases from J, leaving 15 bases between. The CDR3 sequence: CASSTFGGSNYGYTF. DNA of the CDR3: TGTGCCAGCAGCACCTTTGGGGGGAGCAACTATGGCTACACCTTC.

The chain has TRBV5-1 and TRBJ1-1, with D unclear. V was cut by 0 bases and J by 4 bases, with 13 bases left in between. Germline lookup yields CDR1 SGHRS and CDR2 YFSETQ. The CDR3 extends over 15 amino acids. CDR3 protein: CASSLVSGLGTEAFF. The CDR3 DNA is TGCGCCAGCAGCTTGGTTTCTGGGCTCGGCACTGAAGCTTTCTTT.

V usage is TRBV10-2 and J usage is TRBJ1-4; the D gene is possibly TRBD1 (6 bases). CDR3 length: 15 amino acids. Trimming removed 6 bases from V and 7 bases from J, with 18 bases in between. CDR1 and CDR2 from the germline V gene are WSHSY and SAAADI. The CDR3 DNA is TGCGCCAGCAGCCCAGCCCTCCAGGGGACTGAAAAACTGTTTTTT. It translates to CASSPALQGTEKLFF.

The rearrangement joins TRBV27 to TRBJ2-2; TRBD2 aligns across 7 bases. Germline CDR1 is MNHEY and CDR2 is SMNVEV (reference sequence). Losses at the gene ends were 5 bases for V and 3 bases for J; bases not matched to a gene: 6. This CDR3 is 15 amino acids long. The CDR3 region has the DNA TGTGCCAGCAGTCCGTTAGCGGGTTACACCGGGGAGCTGTTTTTT. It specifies CASSPLAGYTGELFF.

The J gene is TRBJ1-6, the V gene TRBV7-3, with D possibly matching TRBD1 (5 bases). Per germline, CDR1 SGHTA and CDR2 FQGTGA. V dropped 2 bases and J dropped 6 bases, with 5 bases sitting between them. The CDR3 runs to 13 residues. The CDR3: CASSLQGNSPLHF. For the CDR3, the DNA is TGTGCCAGCAGCTTACAGGGTAATTCACCCCTCCACTTT.

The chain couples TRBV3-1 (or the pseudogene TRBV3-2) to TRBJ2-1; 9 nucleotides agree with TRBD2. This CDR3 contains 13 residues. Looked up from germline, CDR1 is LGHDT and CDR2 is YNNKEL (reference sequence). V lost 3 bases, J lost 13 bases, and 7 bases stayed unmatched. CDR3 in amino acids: CASSQVIAGVQFF. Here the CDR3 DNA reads TGTGCCAGCAGCCAGGTGATAGCGGGAGTTCAGTTCTTC.

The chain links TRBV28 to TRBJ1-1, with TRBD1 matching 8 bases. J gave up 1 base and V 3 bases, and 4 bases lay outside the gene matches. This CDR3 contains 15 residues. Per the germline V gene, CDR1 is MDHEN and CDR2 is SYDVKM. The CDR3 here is CASSLETGGNTEAFF. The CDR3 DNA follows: TGTGCCAGCAGTTTGGAAACAGGGGGGAACACTGAAGCTTTCTTT.

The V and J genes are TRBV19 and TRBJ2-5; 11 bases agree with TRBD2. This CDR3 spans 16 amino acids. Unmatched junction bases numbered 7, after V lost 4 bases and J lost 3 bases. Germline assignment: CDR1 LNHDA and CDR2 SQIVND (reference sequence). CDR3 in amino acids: CASSTLTSGTEETQYF. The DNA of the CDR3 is TGTGCCAGTAGTACACTGACTAGCGGGACCGAAGAGACCCAGTACTTC.

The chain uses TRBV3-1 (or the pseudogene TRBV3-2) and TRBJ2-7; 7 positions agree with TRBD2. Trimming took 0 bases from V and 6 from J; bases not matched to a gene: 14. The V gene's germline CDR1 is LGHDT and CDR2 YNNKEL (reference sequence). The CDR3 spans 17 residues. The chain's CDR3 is CASSQDPAGGTTFEQYF. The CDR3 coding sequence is TGTGCCAGCAGCCAAGATCCGGCGGGCGGGACTACCTTCGAGCAGTACTTC.

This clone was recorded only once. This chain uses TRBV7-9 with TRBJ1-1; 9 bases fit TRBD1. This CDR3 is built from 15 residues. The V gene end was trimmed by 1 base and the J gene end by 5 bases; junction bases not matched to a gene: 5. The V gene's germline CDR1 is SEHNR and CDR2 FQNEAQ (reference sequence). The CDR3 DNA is TGTGCCAGCAGCTTAGGGGACAGGGCGAGGACTGAAGCTTTCTTT. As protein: CASSLGDRARTEAFF.

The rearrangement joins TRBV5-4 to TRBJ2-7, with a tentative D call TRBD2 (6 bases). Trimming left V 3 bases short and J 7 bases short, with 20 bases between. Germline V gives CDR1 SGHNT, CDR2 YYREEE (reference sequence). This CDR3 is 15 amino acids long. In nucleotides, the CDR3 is TGTGCCAGCAGCTCCGCCGCCACTGGGGGGTGGGAGCAGTACTTC. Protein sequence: CASSSAATGGWEQYF.

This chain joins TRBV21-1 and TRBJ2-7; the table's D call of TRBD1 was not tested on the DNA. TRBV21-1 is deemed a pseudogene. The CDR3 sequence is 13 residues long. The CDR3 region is CASSKTDNYEQYF. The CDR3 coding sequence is TGTGCCAGCAGCAAGACAGACAACTACGAGCAGTACTTC.

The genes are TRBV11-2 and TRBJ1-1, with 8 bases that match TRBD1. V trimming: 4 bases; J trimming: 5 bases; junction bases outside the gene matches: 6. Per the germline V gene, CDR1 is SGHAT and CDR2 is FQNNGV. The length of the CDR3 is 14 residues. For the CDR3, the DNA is TGTGCCAGCAGCTCACGGACAGGGAGTACTGAAGCTTTCTTT. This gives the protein CASSSRTGSTEAFF. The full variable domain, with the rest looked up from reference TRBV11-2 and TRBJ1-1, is EAGVAQSPRYKIIEKRQSVAFWCNPISGHATLYWYQQILGQGPKLLIQFQNNGVVDDSQLPKDRFSAERLKGVDSTLKIQPAKLEDSAVYLCASSSRTGSTEAFFGQGTRLTVV.

The DNA for the CDR3 is TGTGCCAGCACGCCTGGGGGGGCGGGGGACTACGAGCAGTACTTC. Translation: CASTPGGAGDYEQYF. This chain uses TRBV28 with TRBJ2-7, with D tentatively TRBD2 (7 bases). V lost 7 bases and J 3 bases, leaving 19 bases between the germline ends. The CDR3 is 15 residues long. Germline V gene sequence: CDR1 MDHEN, CDR2 SYDVKM.

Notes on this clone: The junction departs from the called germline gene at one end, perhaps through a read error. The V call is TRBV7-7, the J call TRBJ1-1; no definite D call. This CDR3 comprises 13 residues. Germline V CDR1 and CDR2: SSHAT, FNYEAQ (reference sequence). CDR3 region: CASSQSLNTEAFF. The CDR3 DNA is TGTGCTAGCAGCCAAAGCCTGAACACTGAAGCTTTCTTT.

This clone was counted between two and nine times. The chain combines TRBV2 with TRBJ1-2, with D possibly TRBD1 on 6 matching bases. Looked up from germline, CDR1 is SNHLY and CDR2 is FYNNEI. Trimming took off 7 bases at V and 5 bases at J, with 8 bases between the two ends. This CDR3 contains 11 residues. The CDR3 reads CASNGQYGYTF. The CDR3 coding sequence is TGTGCCAGCAATGGACAGTATGGCTACACCTTC.

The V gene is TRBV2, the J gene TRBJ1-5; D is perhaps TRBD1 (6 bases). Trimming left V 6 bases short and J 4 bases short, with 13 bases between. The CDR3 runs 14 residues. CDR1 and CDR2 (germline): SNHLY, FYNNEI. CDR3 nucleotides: TGTGCCAGCAGCTCGGACAGTCAAAATCAGCCCCAGCATTTT. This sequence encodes CASSSDSQNQPQHF.